This T cell receptor (beta chain) was sequenced for a study of blood T cell repertoires in COVID-19 (TCRdb year 2020). Context from the whole study: The collaborator samples originated in the United States, Italy and Spain and spanned the acute and convalescent phases of COVID-19. The material from the prospective study consisted of cDNA or gDNA derived from T cells, B-cell-depleted T cells, or PBMCs. Deeply sampled blood TCRbeta repertoires from subjects exposed to, actively infected with, or recovered from COVID-19 were included in the dataset. The repertoires were made available in a free public database intended to serve as a resource for research on the immune response to SARS-CoV-2. Samples were obtained from the ongoing ImmuneRACE study (first 160 participants) and from 950 to 1,500 subjects provided by 6 global collaborators. A de-identified subject ID, COVID-19 status, age in years and sex were almost always included in the sample metadata. HLA class I and class II types, where available, came from metadata supplied by the sample provider rather than from assay-based typing.

With regard to this clone: Its specific antigen is unknown. Qualities for individual bases were not recorded, and no much larger clone is one base off.

What the work shows at the level of the full study, not this receptor alone: The amount of clinical and demographic metadata varied by source and participant and was provided uncurated.

TCRbeta CDR3 regions were amplified from genomic DNA by means of the immunoSEQ Assay, a bias-controlled multiplex PCR. In the source study's methods: Nucleated cell counts per sample were estimated from amplification of reference gene primers within the assay. To quantify the absolute abundance of each unique TCRbeta CDR3 rearrangement, sequence reads were collapsed and filtered. Productive Simpson clonality was computed per sample as the square root of Simpson's diversity index over productive rearrangements. Imported from immuneACCESS, the table was reduced by TCRdb to in-frame sequences with V and J called. These copies leave out some clones; in studies compared against another copy, an unresolved V gene accounts for under half, and the cause of the remainder is not known. The V and J calls and clone size were taken over from that table, and D and trimming were inferred from the DNA. This sample lists tens of thousands of clones; roughly four fifths were detected once. Less than 25% of the sample is taken by the ten largest.

The CDR3 contains 16 residues, cysteine and phenylalanine counted. Just CDR3 DNA is preserved here, 48 bases in frame from base 1. Trimming leaves V shorter by 3 bases and J shorter by 3 bases, with the junction holding 9 bases beyond the gene matches. Reading the germline V gene (reference sequence) gives CDR1 SGHNT and CDR2 YYREEE. Each collaborating institution followed its own protocols to collect whole blood in K2EDTA tubes. For TCRbeta analysis, collaborator samples were shipped as frozen whole blood, as isolated PBMCs, or as DNA extracted from either sample type. This TCR derives from a human donor in a cohort sampled during active COVID-19. The rearrangement combines TRBV5-4 with TRBJ2-3; a stretch of 8 junction bases matches TRBD2. The material sequenced was peripheral blood. The DNA sequence follows: TGTGCCAGCAGCTCCGACGGGGGGGTGGGTACAGATACGCAGTATTTT. Its translation reads: CASSSDGGVGTDTQYF.